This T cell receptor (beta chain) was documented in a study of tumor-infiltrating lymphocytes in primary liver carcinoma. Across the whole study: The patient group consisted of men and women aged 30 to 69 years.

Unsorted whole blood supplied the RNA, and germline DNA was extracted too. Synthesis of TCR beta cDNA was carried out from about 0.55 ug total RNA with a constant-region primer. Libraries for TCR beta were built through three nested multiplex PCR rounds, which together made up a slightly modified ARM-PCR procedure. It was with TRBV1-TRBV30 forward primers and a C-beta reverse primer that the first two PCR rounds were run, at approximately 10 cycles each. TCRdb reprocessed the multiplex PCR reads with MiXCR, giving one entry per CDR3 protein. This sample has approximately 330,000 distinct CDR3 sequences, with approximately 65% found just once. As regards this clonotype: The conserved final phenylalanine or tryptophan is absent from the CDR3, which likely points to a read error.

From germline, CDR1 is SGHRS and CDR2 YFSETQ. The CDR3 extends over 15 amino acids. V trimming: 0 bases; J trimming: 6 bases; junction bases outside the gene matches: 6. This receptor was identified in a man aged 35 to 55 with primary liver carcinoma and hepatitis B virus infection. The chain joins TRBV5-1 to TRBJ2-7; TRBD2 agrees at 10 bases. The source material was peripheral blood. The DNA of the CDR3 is TGCGCCAGCAGCTTGGATCTAGCGGGGGCACTCGAGCAGTACTTA. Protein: CASSLDLAGALEQYL.